These 17 T cell receptor beta chains share one sample of origin, sequenced in a study of T cell changes during pregnancy in multiple sclerosis. TCRdb keeps only in-frame clones here, not all; method: immunoSEQ multiplex PCR. Here the sample spans under 55,000 clones, 91% being singletons. The sequencing used CD8+ T cells from peripheral blood mononuclear cells, collected after pregnancy. Receptors were obtained from a female donor with multiple sclerosis, enrolled in a pregnancy study.

This chain uses TRBV10-3 with TRBJ2-5, with TRBD2 matching over 11 bases. The germline V gene encodes CDR1 ENHRY and CDR2 SYGVKD. V lost 2 bases and J lost 4; bases outside the gene matches: 3. This CDR3 contains 15 residues. The CDR3: CAISEGSGGAETQYF. DNA of the CDR3: TGTGCCATCAGTGAGGGTAGCGGGGGGGCAGAGACCCAGTACTTC.

The chain uses TRBV9 and TRBJ1-4; perhaps TRBD1 as D (6 bases). CDR1 is SGDLS and CDR2 is YYNGEE in the germline V gene. The CDR3 is 14 residues long. V was pared by 3 bases and J by 4 bases, with 10 bases between. Here the CDR3 DNA reads TGTGCCAGCAGCGGACAGGTTGATAATGAAAAACTGTTTTTT. This translates into CASSGQVDNEKLFF. Full variable domain (outside the CDR3, taken from reference TRBV9 and TRBJ1-4): DSGVTQTPKHLITATGQRVTLRCSPRSGDLSVYWYQQSLDQGLQFLIQYYNGEERAKGNILERFSAQQFPDLHSELNLSSLELGDSALYFCASSGQVDNEKLFFGSGTQLSVL.

The chain uses TRBV27 and TRBJ2-7; 8 nucleotides agree with TRBD2. The length of the CDR3 is 14 residues. V trimming: 3 bases; J trimming: 2 bases; junction bases outside the gene matches: 3. The germline V gene encodes CDR1 MNHEY and CDR2 SMNVEV (reference sequence). CDR3 DNA sequence: TGTGCCAGCAGTTTTTCAGCGGGAGCCTACGAGCAGTACTTC. Protein sequence: CASSFSAGAYEQYF.

The chain has TRBV5-5 and TRBJ1-1, with D maybe TRBD1 (6 bases). The germline CDR1 and CDR2 sequences are SGHKS and YYEKEE (reference sequence). The CDR3 is 13 residues long. Deletions cut 0 bases from V and 4 bases from J, with 7 bases between. The CDR3 reads CASSLVGATEAFF. The CDR3 region has the DNA TGTGCCAGCAGCTTGGTGGGGGCCACTGAAGCTTTCTTT.

The V call is TRBV19, the J call TRBJ2-7, with D perhaps matching TRBD1 (5 bases). With 2 bases removed from V and 2 bases from J, the gap between germline ends came to 10 bases. Germline CDR1 and CDR2: LNHDA and SQIVND (reference sequence). The CDR3 is 14 residues long. The CDR3 sequence: CASSIQGQPYEQYF. Here the CDR3 DNA reads TGTGCCAGTAGTATACAGGGTCAGCCCTACGAGCAGTACTTC.

The chain uses TRBV7-3 and TRBJ2-7; D remains unclear. The CDR3 is made up of 16 amino acids. The germline V gene has CDR1 SGHTA and CDR2 FQGTGA. The V end was cut by 5 bases, the J end by 2 bases, with 19 bases between. The DNA of the CDR3 is TGTGCCAGCAGCCCGTCTATCGAGTTATATCCCTACGAGCAGTACTTC. Amino acid sequence: CASSPSIELYPYEQYF.

The rearrangement joins TRBV30 to TRBJ2-3, with TRBD2 as a possible D gene (6 bases). This CDR3 has 13 residues. The germline V and J ends were trimmed by 4 bases and 5 bases, with 13 bases remaining between them. The V gene's germline CDR1 is GTSNPN and CDR2 SVGIG (reference sequence). CDR3 DNA: TGTGCCTGGACCCCTAGCGTGGGAGATACGCAGTATTTT. Amino acid sequence: CAWTPSVGDTQYF. The entire variable domain, with the rest obtained from reference TRBV30 and TRBJ2-3, is as follows: SQTIHQWPATLVQPVGSPLSLECTVEGTSNPNLYWYRQAAGRGLQLLFYSVGIGQISSEVPQNLSASRPQDRQFILSSKKLLLSDSGFYLCAWTPSVGDTQYFGPGTRLTVL.

By sample share, this clone is medium-sized. The gene calls are TRBV30 and TRBJ1-1, with 9 bases fitting TRBD1. The CDR3 totals 13 residues. With V trimmed by 5 bases and J by 7 bases, 8 bases remained unmatched. The V gene's germline CDR1 is GTSNPN and CDR2 SVGIG (reference sequence). CDR3: CAWSGTGLIEAFF. CDR3 nucleotide sequence: TGTGCCTGGTCGGGGACAGGGCTGATTGAAGCTTTCTTT.

This chain joins TRBV5-1 and TRBJ2-7; D gene uncertain. This CDR3 has 15 residues. From germline, CDR1 is SGHRS and CDR2 YFSETQ. The V gene lost 0 bases and the J gene lost 6 bases, with 16 bases spanning the gap. CDR3 bases: TGCGCCAGCAGCTTGGCCGAGGCAAGCTACGGCGAGCAGTACTTC. Translated, it gives CASSLAEASYGEQYF.

This clone was picked up a small number of times. CDR3 sequence reads: CASSQDGTGTSPLHF. The CDR3 region has the DNA TGCGCCAGCAGCCAAGACGGGACAGGGACCTCACCCCTCCACTTT. V is TRBV4-1 and J is TRBJ1-6, with 9 bases identical to TRBD1. In germline, CDR1 is MGHRA, CDR2 YSYEKL. After removal of 0 bases from V and 10 bases from J, the junction contained 4 bases not matched to a gene. This CDR3 spans 15 amino acids.

This clone has at least ten counts. The chain carries TRBV4-2 and TRBJ1-2; 9 positions agree with TRBD1. Germline V CDR1 and CDR2: LGHNA, YNFKEQ. The length of the CDR3 is 15 residues. V shed 1 base and J 4 bases; nucleotides not matched to a gene: 4. CDR3 bases: TGTGCCAGCAGCCAAGGGACAGGGGAAGGCTATGGCTACACCTTC. Its protein product is CASSQGTGEGYGYTF.

V gene TRBV15 combines with J gene TRBJ2-5; the D gene is possibly TRBD1 (5 bases). V was cut by 0 bases and J by 4 bases, with 12 bases left in between. The CDR3 has 15 amino acids. Per the germline V gene, CDR1 is LNHNV and CDR2 is YYDKDF (reference sequence). CDR3 amino acids: CATSRDQGRAETQYF. The CDR3 DNA follows: TGTGCCACCAGCAGAGATCAGGGAAGGGCAGAGACCCAGTACTTC.

The chain employs TRBV19 and TRBJ2-5, with D possibly being TRBD2 (5 bases). V shed 4 bases and J shed 5 bases, with 14 bases lying between them. The CDR3 has 14 residues. Germline-derived CDR1 and CDR2 are LNHDA and SQIVND (reference sequence). The CDR3 region has the DNA TGTGCCAGTAGTACAGCGACCGGCGGGGAGACCCAGTACTTC. Protein product: CASSTATGGETQYF.

This clone was picked up one time. J is TRBJ1-6 and V is TRBV10-2; D unresolved. The CDR3 length is 17 residues. Per the germline V gene, CDR1 is WSHSY and CDR2 is SAAADI. Trimming cost V 0 bases and J 7 bases, with 16 bases left between them. The CDR3 protein is CASSESSTNYLNSPLHF. CDR3 DNA sequence: TGCGCCAGCAGTGAGTCCTCGACGAACTATTTGAATTCACCCCTCCACTTT.

V and J are TRBV19 and TRBJ2-7; 8 nucleotides line up with TRBD1. The CDR3 has 14 residues. Losses at the gene ends were 1 base for V and 2 bases for J; bases not matched to a gene: 1. CDR1 and CDR2 from the germline V gene are LNHDA and SQIVND (reference sequence). CDR3 sequence reads: CASSIGDRPYEQYF. CDR3 DNA sequence: TGTGCCAGTAGTATAGGGGACAGGCCCTACGAGCAGTACTTC.

The chain has TRBV6-4 and TRBJ1-1; D gene unclear. The V end was cut by 0 bases, the J end by 4 bases, with 12 bases between. CDR3 length: 15 residues. CDR1 and CDR2 from the germline V gene are MRHNA and SNTAGT. The CDR3 here is CASSDSDGSGTEAFF. The CDR3 DNA reads TGTGCCAGCAGTGACTCCGACGGTTCGGGCACTGAAGCTTTCTTT.

This rearrangement joins TRBV16 to TRBJ2-3, with D maybe TRBD1 (6 bases). The CDR3 totals 17 residues. Trimming took 1 base from V and 1 from J, leaving 15 bases between them. The germline V gene encodes CDR1 KGHSY and CDR2 FQNENV. The CDR3 reads CASSQFGTSVGTDTQYF. The CDR3 DNA reads TGTGCCAGCAGCCAATTCGGGACATCGGTTGGCACAGATACGCAGTATTTT. Combining the CDR3 with reference TRBV16 and TRBJ2-3 gives the whole variable domain GEEVAQTPKHLVRGEGQKAKLYCAPIKGHSYVFWYQQVLKNEFKFLISFQNENVFDETGMPKERFSAKCLPNSPCSLEIQATKLEDSAVYFCASSQFGTSVGTDTQYFGPGTRLTVL.